These T cell receptor beta chains were read from a single sample in a study of T cells in Graves' hyperthyroidism and ophthalmopathy. TCRdb recomputed calls from the multiplex PCR reads with MiXCR, one row per CDR3 protein. The sample yields about 500,000 distinct CDR3 sequences, around 50% seen once. The sample was peripheral blood or thyroid tissue (not recorded which). These receptors all come from an adult woman with Graves' disease, either hyperthyroidism or ophthalmopathy (not recorded which). The CDR3 runs from the conserved cysteine through the conserved F or W. A D gene is named only where the DNA matches it firmly. Expanded clones get a size class; other rows say once, few or many, or leave the size out.

d_gene	v_gene	j_gene	abundance	CDR3aa	CDR3nt
.	TRBV6-1	TRBJ2-7	many	CASSEGSSGYEQYF	TGTGCCAGCAGTGAGGGGAGTTCCGGCTACGAGCAGTACTTC
.	TRBV7-1	TRBJ2-2	.	CASRSGAGVTGELFF	TGTGCCAGCAGATCTGGGGCAGGAGTAACCGGGGAGCTGTTTTTT
.	TRBV10-3	TRBJ1-1	.	CAIRAGQTEAFF	TGTGCCATCAGAGCAGGACAGACTGAAGCTTTCTTT
.	TRBV11-2	TRBJ2-5	few	CASSSRQGTQYF	TGTGCCAGCAGCTCGAGGCAGGGGACCCAGTACTTC
TRBD1	TRBV5-1	TRBJ1-1	many	CASSAVKTGGTEAFF	TGCGCCAGCAGCGCGGTGAAGACAGGGGGCACTGAAGCTTTCTTT
.	TRBV11-2	TRBJ2-6	.	CASSDGTYNVLTF	TGTGCCAGCAGCGACGGGACCTACAACGTCCTGACTTTC
TRBD1	TRBV6-5	TRBJ2-5	.	CASSQPTGGYQETQYF	TGTGCCAGCAGCCAACCGACAGGGGGATACCAAGAGACCCAGTACTTC
.	TRBV7-2	TRBJ2-7	.	CASSFSPLSLGEPYERYF	TGTGCCAGCAGTTTTTCCCCCCTTTCCTTGGGGGAGCCCTACGAGCGGTACTTC
.	TRBV15	TRBJ2-5	many	CATSRGEETQYF	TGTGCCACCAGCAGAGGAGAGGAGACCCAGTACTTC
.	TRBV3-1	TRBJ1-5	many	CASSQSGGPQPQHF	TGTGCCAGCAGCCAATCCGGAGGGCCTCAGCCCCAGCATTTT
.	TRBV12-3/TRBV12-4	TRBJ2-7	once	CASSQGGVNEQYF	TGTGCCAGCAGTCAGGGGGGAGTGAACGAGCAGTACTTC
.	TRBV28	TRBJ1-1	few	CASSPLVRGNTEAFF	TGTGCCAGCAGTCCCCTTGTCCGGGGGAACACTGAAGCTTTCTTT
.	TRBV5-5	TRBJ2-7	once	CASSPSRVHEQYF	TGTGCCAGCAGCCCCAGCAGGGTCCACGAGCAGTACTTC
TRBD2	TRBV2	TRBJ2-1	.	CASIERREGYNEQFF	TGTGCCAGCATCGAGCGGCGGGAGGGCTACAATGAGCAGTTCTTC
.	TRBV29-1	TRBJ1-5	.	CSVVEGNQPQHF	TGCAGCGTTGTAGAGGGTAATCAGCCCCAGCATTTT
.	TRBV12-5	TRBJ2-6	once	CASGLVLAISGANVLTF	TGTGCTAGTGGTTTGGTACTAGCAATCTCTGGGGCCAACGTCCTGACTTTC
.	TRBV20-1	TRBJ1-1	once	CSAYTRGAEAFF	TGCAGTGCTTATACCCGGGGGGCTGAAGCTTTCTTT
.	TRBV6-6	TRBJ2-2	.	CASSDSGTGELFF	TGTGCCAGCAGTGACTCGGGAACCGGGGAGCTGTTTTTT
.	TRBV29-1	TRBJ1-2	many	CSVTDGDGNGYTF	TGCAGCGTCACGGACGGGGATGGGAATGGCTACACCTTC
.	TRBV5-5	TRBJ1-1	.	CASSLRGKNTEAFF	TGTGCCAGCAGCTTGAGGGGGAAGAACACTGAAGCTTTCTTT
.	TRBV10-3	TRBJ1-5	.	CAISESQGHSNQPPHF	TGTGCCATCAGTGAGTCGCAGGGGCATAGCAATCAGCCCCCGCATTTT
.	TRBV20-1	TRBJ1-4	.	CSAKPGRTNEKLFF	TGCAGTGCCAAACCGGGACGGACTAATGAAAAACTGTTTTTT
.	TRBV24-1	TRBJ2-3	.	CATSDLPGATQYF	TGTGCCACCAGTGATTTACCCGGGGCCACGCAGTATTTT
.	TRBV18	TRBJ2-7	few	CASSPVGSYEQYF	TGTGCCAGCTCACCGGTCGGCTCCTACGAGCAGTACTTC
TRBD2	TRBV27	TRBJ2-5	.	CASSLSRASGQETQYF	TGTGCCAGCAGTTTAAGCCGGGCTAGCGGTCAAGAGACCCAGTACTTC
.	TRBV7-9	TRBJ2-7	.	CASSSQGSGGAYEQYF	TGTGCCAGCAGCAGTCAGGGGTCTGGCGGGGCCTACGAGCAGTACTTC
.	TRBV7-9	TRBJ2-7	.	CASSFYICSASGLAGTNEQYF	.
.	TRBV5-1	TRBJ1-2	once	CASSLVHTNYGYTF	TGCGCCAGCAGCTTGGTACATACTAACTATGGCTACACCTTC
.	TRBV2	TRBJ2-1	.	CASSVGLDNEQFF	TGTGCCAGCAGTGTCGGGCTGGACAATGAGCAGTTCTTC
.	TRBV11-2	TRBJ1-5	.	CASSLGAGKGQPQHF	TGTGCCAGCAGCTTAGGGGCGGGGAAGGGTCAGCCCCAGCATTTT
TRBD1	TRBV7-2	TRBJ1-5	.	CASSGPQGAGSNQPQHF	TGTGCCAGCAGCGGCCCTCAGGGGGCAGGCAGCAATCAGCCCCAGCATTTT